This is a list of T cell receptor beta chains from one sample in a study of blood T cell repertoires in COVID-19. TCRdb's copy holds only in-frame clones and misses some; the assay was immunoSEQ multiplex PCR. The sample shows 130,000 to 150,000 clones, around 86% of them seen only once. The material sequenced was peripheral blood. The origin of the receptors is a human donor in a cohort sampled during active COVID-19. The conserved cysteine and the conserved F or W are not part of the CDR3 here. Each record gives: V gene, CDR3 protein.

TRBV1	TSSQVVLGLVIWEQY
TRBV6-1	ASSEQEESYEQY
TRBV24-1	ATSDAGTGYNEQF
TRBV28	ASSLQGARGYT
TRBV5-1	ASSLAGGASYEQY
TRBV7-3	ASSSDTGISEQF
TRBV10-2	ASSESWSSGHNEQF
TRBV5-8	ASSQGQFTDTQY
TRBV6-6	ASSYLETQY
TRBV24-1	ATSDSGWNSPLH
TRBV4-3	ASSPGTGGHQPQH
TRBV27	ASSLVQGGSYGYT
TRBV4-1	ASSQGPRQGSHEQY
TRBV7-9	ASSFPPRLAPTGTQY
TRBV7-9	ASSLGTGITDTQY
TRBV27	ASSPRGTSGSNEQF
TRBV28	ASSLLGGSGNTIY